This section outlines one T cell receptor (beta chain) sequence together with its context. Its antigen remains unidentified. The record has no base qualities; no much larger clone is one base away. TCRbeta CDR3 regions were amplified from genomic DNA by means of the immunoSEQ Assay, a bias-controlled multiplex PCR. Per the source publication's procedure: Nucleated cell counts per sample were estimated from amplification of reference gene primers within the assay. To quantify the absolute abundance of each unique TCRbeta CDR3 rearrangement, sequence reads were collapsed and filtered. For each sample, productive Simpson clonality was calculated as the square root of Simpson's diversity index over productive rearrangements. TCRdb retrieved this table from immuneACCESS and kept in-frame rearrangements only. Not all clones are present; in checked studies, unresolved V genes account for under half, and no reason is known for the remainder. That table supplies the V and J calls and clone size; D and trimming were determined from the DNA. The sample yields 100,000 to 120,000 clones; roughly four fifths were counted once. Together, the top ten hold approximately 17% of the sample.

The germline V gene supplies CDR1 LGHNT and CDR2 FRNRAP. The CDR3 runs 20 amino acids, cysteine and phenylalanine included. The retained sequence is limited to the CDR3, 60 bases, with the frame set at the first base. Here V drops 4 bases and J drops 2 bases, and the junction holds 20 bases not matched to any gene. This specimen comes from a study of blood T cell repertoires in COVID-19 (TCRdb year 2020). Regarding the study in general: Samples from collaborators originated in the United States, Italy and Spain and spanned both the acute and convalescent phases of COVID-19. The samples were drawn from the first 160 participants of the ongoing ImmuneRACE study and from some 1,300 subjects provided by 6 global collaborators. A freely available public database, intended as a resource for researchers studying the immune response to SARS-CoV-2, is where the repertoires were released. The dataset comprised deeply sampled blood TCRbeta repertoires from subjects exposed to, actively infected with, or recovered from COVID-19. The prospective study material was composed of cDNA or gDNA derived from T cells, B-cell-depleted T cells, or PBMCs. Sample metadata almost always included a de-identified subject ID, COVID-19 status, age in years and sex. Where available, HLA class I and class II types were taken from metadata supplied by the sample provider and were not determined by assay-based typing. General findings and caveats noted by the study authors: Clinical and demographic metadata were provided uncurated, with the amount varying by source and participant.

The collaborating institutions used their own protocols to collect whole blood in K2EDTA tubes. For TCRbeta analysis, collaborators shipped samples in one of three forms: frozen whole blood, isolated PBMCs, or DNA extracted from either of those sample types. The specimen sequenced was peripheral blood. The chain couples TRBV12-5 to TRBJ2-7, with 10 junctional bases fitting TRBD2. This receptor was obtained from a woman between 55 and 75 years old with acute or convalescent COVID-19. The nucleotide sequence is TGTGCTAGTGGTTCGACCCTAGGGCAAGTAGCGGGGGGCCGGGCCTACGAGCAGTACTTC. It translates to CASGSTLGQVAGGRAYEQYF.